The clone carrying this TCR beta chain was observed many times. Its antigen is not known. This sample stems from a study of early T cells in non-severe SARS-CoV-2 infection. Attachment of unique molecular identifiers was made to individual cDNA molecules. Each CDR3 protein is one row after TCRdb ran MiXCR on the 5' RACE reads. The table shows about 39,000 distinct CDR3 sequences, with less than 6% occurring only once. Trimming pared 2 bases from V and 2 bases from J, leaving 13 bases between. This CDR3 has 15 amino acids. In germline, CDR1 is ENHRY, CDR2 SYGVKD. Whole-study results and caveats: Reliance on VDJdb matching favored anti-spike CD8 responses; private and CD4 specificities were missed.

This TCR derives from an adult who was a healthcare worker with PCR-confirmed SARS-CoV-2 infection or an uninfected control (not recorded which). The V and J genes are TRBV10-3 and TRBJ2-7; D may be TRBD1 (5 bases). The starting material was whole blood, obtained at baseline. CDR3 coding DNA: TGTGCCATCAGTGAGCCGGCCAGGGATGCCTACGAGCAGTACTTC. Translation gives CAISEPARDAYEQYF.